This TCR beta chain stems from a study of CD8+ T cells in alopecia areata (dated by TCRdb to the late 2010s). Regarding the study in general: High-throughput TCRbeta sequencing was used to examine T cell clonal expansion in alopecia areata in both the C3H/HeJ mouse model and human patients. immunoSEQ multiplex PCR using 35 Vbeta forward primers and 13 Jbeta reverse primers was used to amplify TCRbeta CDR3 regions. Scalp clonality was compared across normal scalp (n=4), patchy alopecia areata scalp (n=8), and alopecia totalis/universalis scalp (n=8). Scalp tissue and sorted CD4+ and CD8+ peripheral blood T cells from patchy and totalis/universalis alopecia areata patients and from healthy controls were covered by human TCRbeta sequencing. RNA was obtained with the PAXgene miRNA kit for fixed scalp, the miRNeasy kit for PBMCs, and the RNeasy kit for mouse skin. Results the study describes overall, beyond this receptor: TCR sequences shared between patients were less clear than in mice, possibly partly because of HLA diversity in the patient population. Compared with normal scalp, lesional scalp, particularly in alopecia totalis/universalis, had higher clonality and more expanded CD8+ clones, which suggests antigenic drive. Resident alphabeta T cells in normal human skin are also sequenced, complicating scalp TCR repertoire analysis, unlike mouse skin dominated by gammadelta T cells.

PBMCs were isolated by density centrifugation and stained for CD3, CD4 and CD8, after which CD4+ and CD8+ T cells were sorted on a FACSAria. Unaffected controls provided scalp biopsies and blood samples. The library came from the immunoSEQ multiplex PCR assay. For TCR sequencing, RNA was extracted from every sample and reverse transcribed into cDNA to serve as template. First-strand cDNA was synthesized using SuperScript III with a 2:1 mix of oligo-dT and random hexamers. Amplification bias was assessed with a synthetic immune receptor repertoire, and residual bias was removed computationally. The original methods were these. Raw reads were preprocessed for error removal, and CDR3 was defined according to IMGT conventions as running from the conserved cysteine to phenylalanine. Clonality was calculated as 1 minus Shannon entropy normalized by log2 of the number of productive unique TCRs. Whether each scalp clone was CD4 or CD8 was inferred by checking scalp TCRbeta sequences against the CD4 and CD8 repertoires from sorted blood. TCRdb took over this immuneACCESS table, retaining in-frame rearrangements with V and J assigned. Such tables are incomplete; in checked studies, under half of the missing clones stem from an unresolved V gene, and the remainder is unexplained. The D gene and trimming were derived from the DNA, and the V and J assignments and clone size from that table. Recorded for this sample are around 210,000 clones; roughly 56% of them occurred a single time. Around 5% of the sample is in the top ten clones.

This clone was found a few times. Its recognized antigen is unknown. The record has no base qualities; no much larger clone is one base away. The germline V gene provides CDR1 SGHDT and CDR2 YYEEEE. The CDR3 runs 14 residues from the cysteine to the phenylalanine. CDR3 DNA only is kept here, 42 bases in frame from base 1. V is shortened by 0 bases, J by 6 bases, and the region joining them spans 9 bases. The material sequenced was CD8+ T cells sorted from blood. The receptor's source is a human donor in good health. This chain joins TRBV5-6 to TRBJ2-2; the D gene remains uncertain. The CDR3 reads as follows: CASSLGVASGELFF. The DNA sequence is TGTGCCAGCAGCTTGGGGGTGGCATCCGGGGAGCTGTTTTTT.